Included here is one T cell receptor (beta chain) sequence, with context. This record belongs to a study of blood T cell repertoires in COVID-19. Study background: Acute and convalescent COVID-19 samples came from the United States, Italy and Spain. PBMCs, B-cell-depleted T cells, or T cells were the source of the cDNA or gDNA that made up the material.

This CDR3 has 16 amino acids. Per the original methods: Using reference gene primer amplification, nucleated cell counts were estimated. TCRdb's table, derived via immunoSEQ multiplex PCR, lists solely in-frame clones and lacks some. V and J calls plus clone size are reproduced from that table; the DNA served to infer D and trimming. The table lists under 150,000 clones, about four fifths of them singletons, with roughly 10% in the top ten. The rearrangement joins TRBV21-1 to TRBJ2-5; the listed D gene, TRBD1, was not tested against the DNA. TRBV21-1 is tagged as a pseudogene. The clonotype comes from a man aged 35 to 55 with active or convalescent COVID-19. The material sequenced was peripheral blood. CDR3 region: CASSKVTWTGQETQYF. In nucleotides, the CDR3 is TGTGCCAGCAGCAAAGTGACATGGACAGGCCAAGAGACCCAGTACTTC.